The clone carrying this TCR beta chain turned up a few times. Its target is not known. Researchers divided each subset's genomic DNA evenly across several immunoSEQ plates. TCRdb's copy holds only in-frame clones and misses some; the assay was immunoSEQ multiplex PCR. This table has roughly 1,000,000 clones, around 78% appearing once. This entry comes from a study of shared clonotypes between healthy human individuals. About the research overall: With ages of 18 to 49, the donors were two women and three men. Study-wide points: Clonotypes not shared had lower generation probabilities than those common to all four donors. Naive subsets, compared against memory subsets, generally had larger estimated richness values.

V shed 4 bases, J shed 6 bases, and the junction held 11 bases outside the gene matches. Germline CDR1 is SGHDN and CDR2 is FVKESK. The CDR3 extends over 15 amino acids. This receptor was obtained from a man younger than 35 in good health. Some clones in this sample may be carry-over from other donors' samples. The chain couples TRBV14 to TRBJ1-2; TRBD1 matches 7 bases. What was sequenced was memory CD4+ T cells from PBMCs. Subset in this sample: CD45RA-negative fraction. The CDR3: CASSPRNRGGDGYTF. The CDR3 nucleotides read TGTGCCAGCAGCCCCCGGAACAGGGGAGGGGATGGCTACACCTTC.